This T cell receptor beta chain was sequenced during a study of T cell repertoires in cytomegalovirus infection. Overall study: CMV epitopes, recently identified HLA-C-restricted and well-studied HLA-B-restricted, were used. Signatures in public TCR beta sequences pointed to both CMV infection and matching HLA type. Study-level results: Of the TCR beta families, the public ones yielded a cumulative frequency that identified carriers of CMV plus the relevant HLA. Dominating the ex vivo response were TCR beta clonotypes that were CMV-specific and HLA-C-restricted.

TCRdb itself ran the reads through MiXCR, one entry per CDR3 protein. The table includes 650,000 to 850,000 distinct CDR3 sequences, roughly 28% detected once. Only a few counts were recorded for this clonotype. Its antigen is undetermined. The CDR3 covers 14 residues. V lost 2 bases to trimming and J lost 5 bases, with 9 bases between them. The V gene's germline CDR1 is MNHNS and CDR2 SASEGT. The rearrangement links TRBV6-1 to TRBJ1-4; D gene ambiguous. The sample consisted of cultured CD8+ T cells from PBMCs, taken from culture after CMV antigen stimulation. This receptor was identified in a human donor in good health (CMV status not recorded). Some clones in this sample may be carry-over from other donors' samples. The CDR3 here is CASSEIGVNEKLFF. For the CDR3, the DNA is TGTGCCAGCAGTGAAATCGGGGTGAATGAAAAACTGTTTTTT.